The 7 T cell receptor beta chains below come from one sample, sequenced in a study of CD8 T cells in Susac syndrome. The RNA input was about 0.5 to 1 ug, and it was reverse transcribed with random hexamers. TCRdb called the immunoSEQ multiplex PCR reads again in MiXCR, with one record for every CDR3 protein. The sample lists 150,000 to 200,000 distinct CDR3 sequences, around 94% occurring once. The sample consisted of CD4+ T cells from PBMCs. The receptors stem from a human donor with Susac syndrome.

The chain recombines TRBV12-3 or TRBV12-4 with TRBJ2-3; tentatively, D is TRBD2 (5 bases). The CDR3 runs to 12 residues. V was clipped by 3 bases and J by 10 bases, with 11 bases between them. The DNA of the CDR3 is TGTGCCAGCAGTTTCAGACTACACCCGCAGTATTTT. It is translated as CASSFRLHPQYF.

This clonotype was seen once. The rearrangement uses TRBV5-1 and TRBJ1-6, with D perhaps matching TRBD1 (5 bases). V was clipped by 0 bases and J by 9 bases, with 10 bases between them. The germline V gene encodes CDR1 SGHRS and CDR2 YFSETQ. This CDR3 contains 14 residues. CDR3 amino acids: CASSLARGGSPLHF. In DNA, the CDR3 is TGCGCCAGCAGCTTGGCCCGGGGCGGTTCACCCCTCCACTTT.

The chain recombines TRBV3-1 with TRBJ2-1, with 7 bases lining up with TRBD1. J was trimmed by 9 bases and V by 4 bases; bases with no gene match: 9. Per germline, CDR1 LGHDT and CDR2 YNNKEL (reference sequence). The CDR3 loop spans 14 amino acids. CDR3 in amino acids: CASSPRQGNGEQFF. The CDR3 nucleotides read TGTGCCAGCAGCCCCCGACAGGGCAATGGTGAGCAGTTCTTC.

V is TRBV20-1 and J is TRBJ1-6; TRBD1 matches at 7 bases. This CDR3 is built from 15 residues. Germline trimming cut 2 bases from V and 8 bases from J; bases unmatched to any gene: 9. Germline CDR1 and CDR2: DFQATT and SNEGSKA (reference sequence). The CDR3 region is CSARPGTADDSPLHF. As DNA, the CDR3 is TGCAGTGCTAGACCTGGGACAGCCGATGATTCACCCCTCCACTTT.

This clonotype occurred once. The chain uses TRBV20-1 and TRBJ1-1; D call uncertain. Trimming took off 4 bases at V and 6 bases at J, with 12 bases between the two ends. Germline V gene sequence: CDR1 DFQATT, CDR2 SNEGSKA (reference sequence). The CDR3 sequence is 12 residues long. CDR3 coding DNA: TGCAGTGCTACGAGCACGGTCCCTGAAGCTTTCTTT. It codes for CSATSTVPEAFF.

The chain links TRBV6-1 to TRBJ2-2; D might be TRBD1 (5 bases). From germline, CDR1 is MNHNS and CDR2 SASEGT. V lost 6 bases and J lost 2, with 7 bases in between. This CDR3 is 13 amino acids long. CDR3: CASRDTNTGELFF. In DNA, the CDR3 is TGTGCCAGCAGGGACACTAACACCGGGGAGCTGTTTTTT.

Only a few counts were recorded for this clonotype. The chain carries TRBV18 and TRBJ2-7; 11 bases match TRBD1. Germline trimming cut 3 bases from V and 4 bases from J; bases unmatched to any gene: 5. The CDR3 runs 15 residues. Germline lookup yields CDR1 KGHSH and CDR2 LQKENI. This chain's CDR3 is CASSPGTGGVYEQYF. DNA for the CDR3: TGTGCCAGCTCACCGGGGACAGGGGGTGTTTACGAGCAGTACTTC.